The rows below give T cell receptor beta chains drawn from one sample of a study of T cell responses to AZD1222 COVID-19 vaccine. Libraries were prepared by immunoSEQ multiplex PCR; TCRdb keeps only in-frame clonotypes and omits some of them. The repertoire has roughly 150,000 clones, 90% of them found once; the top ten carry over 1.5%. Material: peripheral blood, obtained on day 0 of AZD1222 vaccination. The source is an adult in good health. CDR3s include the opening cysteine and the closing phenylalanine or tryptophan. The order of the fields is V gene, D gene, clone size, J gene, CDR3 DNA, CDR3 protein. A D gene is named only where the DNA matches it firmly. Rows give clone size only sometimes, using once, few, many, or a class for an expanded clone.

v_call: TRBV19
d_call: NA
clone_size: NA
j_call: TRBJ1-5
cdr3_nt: TGTGCCAGTAGTATAGCCGTATATAGCAATCAGCCCCAGCATTTT
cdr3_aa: CASSIAVYSNQPQHF

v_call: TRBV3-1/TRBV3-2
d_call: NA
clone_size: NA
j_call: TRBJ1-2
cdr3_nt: TGTGCCAGCAGCCAAGAATTCGGTGGGGCTCCCTTTAACTATGGCTACACCTTC
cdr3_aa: CASSQEFGGAPFNYGYTF

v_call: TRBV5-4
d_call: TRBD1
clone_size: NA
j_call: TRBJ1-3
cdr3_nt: TGTGCCAGCAGCAGCCCGGGGACAGCCTCTGGAAACACCATATATTTT
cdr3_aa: CASSSPGTASGNTIYF

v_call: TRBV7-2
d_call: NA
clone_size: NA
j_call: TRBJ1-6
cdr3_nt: TGTGCCAGCAGACGCGACAGTCTCTCCTATAATTCACCCCTCCACTTT
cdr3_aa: CASRRDSLSYNSPLHF

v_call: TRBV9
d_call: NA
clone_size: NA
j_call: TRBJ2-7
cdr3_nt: TGTGCCAGCAGCCCGAGCGGTTTCCGCTACGAGCAGTACTTC
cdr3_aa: CASSPSGFRYEQYF

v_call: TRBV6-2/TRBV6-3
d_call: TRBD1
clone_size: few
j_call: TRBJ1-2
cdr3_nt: TGTGCCAGCAACCCGACAGGGTCTTTACGCGGCTACACCTTC
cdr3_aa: CASNPTGSLRGYTF

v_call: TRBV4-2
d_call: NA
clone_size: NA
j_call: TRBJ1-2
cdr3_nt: TGTGCCAGCAGCGGCAGGACATACGGCTACACCTTC
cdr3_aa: CASSGRTYGYTF

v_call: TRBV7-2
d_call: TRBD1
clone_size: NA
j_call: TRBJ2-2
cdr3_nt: TGTGCCAGCAGCTTAGGGTCACAGGGGAGTAGAGAGCTGTTTTTT
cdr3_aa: CASSLGSQGSRELFF

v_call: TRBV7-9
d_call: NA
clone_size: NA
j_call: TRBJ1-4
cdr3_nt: TGTGCCAGCAGTAAAAATGAAAAACTGTTTTTT
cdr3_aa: CASSKNEKLFF

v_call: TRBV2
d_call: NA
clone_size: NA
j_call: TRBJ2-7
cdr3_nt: TGTGCCAGCACCACAGGAACCTACGAGCAGTACTTC
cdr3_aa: CASTTGTYEQYF

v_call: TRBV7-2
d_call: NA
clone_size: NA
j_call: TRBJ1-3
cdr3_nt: TGTGCCAGCAGCCCCAGGGCCCCGGGGCACTCTGGAAACACCATATATTTT
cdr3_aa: CASSPRAPGHSGNTIYF

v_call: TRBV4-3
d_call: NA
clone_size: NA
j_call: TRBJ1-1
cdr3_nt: TGCGCCAGCAGCCAAGGTCAGTACCGTACTGAAGCTTTCTTT
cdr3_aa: CASSQGQYRTEAFF

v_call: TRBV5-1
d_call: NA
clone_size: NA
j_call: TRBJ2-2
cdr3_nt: TGCGCCAGCAGCCCTCCCGTCCCGATCGGGAGGAACACCGGGGAGCTGTTTTTT
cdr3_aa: CASSPPVPIGRNTGELFF

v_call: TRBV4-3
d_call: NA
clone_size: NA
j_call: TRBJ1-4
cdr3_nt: TGCGCCAGCAGCCAAGAGGGGCCTAATGAAAAACTGTTTTTT
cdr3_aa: CASSQEGPNEKLFF

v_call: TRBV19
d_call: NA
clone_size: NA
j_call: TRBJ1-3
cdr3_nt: TGTGCCAGTAGTACCGGGTCCTCTGGAAACACCATATATTTT
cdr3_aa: CASSTGSSGNTIYF

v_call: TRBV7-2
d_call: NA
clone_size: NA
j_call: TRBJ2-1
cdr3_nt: TGTGCCAGCAGCTCTCTAGCGCCCTCCTACAATGAGCAGTTCTTC
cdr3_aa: CASSSLAPSYNEQFF

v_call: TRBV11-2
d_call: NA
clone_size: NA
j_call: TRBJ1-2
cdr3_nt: TGTGCCAGCAGCTTGACCAGGGGTTTTGATGGCTACACCTTC
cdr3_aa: CASSLTRGFDGYTF

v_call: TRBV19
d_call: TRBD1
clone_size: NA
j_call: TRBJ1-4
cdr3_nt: TGTGCCAGTAGTACCGGGACAGGGGTAGGGATTCGACTCGAAAAACTGTTTTTT
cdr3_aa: CASSTGTGVGIRLEKLFF

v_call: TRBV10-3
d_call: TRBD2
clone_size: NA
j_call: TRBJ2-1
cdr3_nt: TGTGCCATCAGGGTTGCTAGCGGGAGGTACGATAGTGAGCAGTTCTTC
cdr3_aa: CAIRVASGRYDSEQFF

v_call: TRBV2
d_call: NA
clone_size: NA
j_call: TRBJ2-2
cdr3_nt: TGTGCCAGCAGTGACTCTCCGTGGGTCACCGGGGAGCTGTTTTTT
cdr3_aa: CASSDSPWVTGELFF

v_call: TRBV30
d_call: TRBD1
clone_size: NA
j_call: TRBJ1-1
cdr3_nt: TGTGCCTGGAGTTATGTAGGGGGCAGGGCGGATGAAGCTTTCTTT
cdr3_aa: CAWSYVGGRADEAFF

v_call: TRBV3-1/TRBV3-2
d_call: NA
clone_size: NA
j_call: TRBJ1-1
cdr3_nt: TGTGCCAGCAGCCCACTGGGACTTATAGGGGGTTGCACTGAAGCTTTCTTT
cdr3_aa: CASSPLGLIGGCTEAFF

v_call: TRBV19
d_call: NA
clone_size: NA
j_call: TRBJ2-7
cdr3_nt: TGTGCCAGTAGTATACAAACAGCGACCTACGAGCAGTACTTC
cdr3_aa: CASSIQTATYEQYF

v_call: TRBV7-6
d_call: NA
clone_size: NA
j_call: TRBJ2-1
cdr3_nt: TGTGCCAGCAGCTTAGCGGTTGGGAATGAGCAGTTCTTC
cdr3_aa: CASSLAVGNEQFF

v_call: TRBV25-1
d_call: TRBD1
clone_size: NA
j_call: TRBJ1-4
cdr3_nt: TGTGCCAGCAGTGATCACCGGGACAGGGGGGCTGAAAAACTGTTTTTT
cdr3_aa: CASSDHRDRGAEKLFF

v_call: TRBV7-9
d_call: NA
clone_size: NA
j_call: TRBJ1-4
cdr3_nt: TGTGCCAGCAGCTCAGCCCTCAAAAATGAAAAACTGTTTTTT
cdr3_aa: CASSSALKNEKLFF

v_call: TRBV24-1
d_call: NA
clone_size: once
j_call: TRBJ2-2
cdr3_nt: TGTGCCACCTCAGACCAGGGCCACACCGGGGAGCTGTTTTTT
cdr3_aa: CATSDQGHTGELFF

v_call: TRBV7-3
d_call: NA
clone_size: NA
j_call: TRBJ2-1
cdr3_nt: TGTGCCAGCAGCGGGACGGGGGCAGAGGATGAGCAGTTCTTC
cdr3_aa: CASSGTGAEDEQFF

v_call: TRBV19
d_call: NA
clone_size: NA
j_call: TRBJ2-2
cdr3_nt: TGTGCCAGTAGGGCGCCTGGGGTGAGAGCCGGGGAGCTGTTTTTT
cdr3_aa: CASRAPGVRAGELFF

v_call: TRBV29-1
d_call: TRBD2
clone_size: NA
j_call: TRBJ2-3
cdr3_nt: TGCAGCGTCGCACTACTAGCGGGTACAGATACGCAGTATTTT
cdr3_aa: CSVALLAGTDTQYF

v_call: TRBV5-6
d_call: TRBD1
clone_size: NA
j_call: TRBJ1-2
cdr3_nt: TGTGCCAGCACCTGGGGGGAGACAGGGCGAGGACTAAACTATGGCTACACCTTC
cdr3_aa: CASTWGETGRGLNYGYTF

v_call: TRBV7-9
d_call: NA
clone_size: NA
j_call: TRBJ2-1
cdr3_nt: TGTGCCAGCAGCTTAGTACTAGTTATTGATGAGCAGTTCTTC
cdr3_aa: CASSLVLVIDEQFF

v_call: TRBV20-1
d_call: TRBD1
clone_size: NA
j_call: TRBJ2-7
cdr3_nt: TGCAGTGCTAGTGGGACAGGGGCGCACGAGCAGTACTTC
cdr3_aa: CSASGTGAHEQYF

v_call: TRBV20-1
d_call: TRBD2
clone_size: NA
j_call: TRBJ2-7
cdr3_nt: TGCAGTGCTAGTTCTAGCGGGAGGGCCGGTACTTCCGAGCAGTACTTC
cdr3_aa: CSASSSGRAGTSEQYF

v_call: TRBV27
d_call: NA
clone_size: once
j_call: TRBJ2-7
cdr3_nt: TGTGCCAGCAGTTTATTCGGCTACTACTCCTACGAGCAGTACTTC
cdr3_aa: CASSLFGYYSYEQYF

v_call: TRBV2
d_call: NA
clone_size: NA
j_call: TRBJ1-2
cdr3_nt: TGTGCCAGCAGTTCAAACGGCGGTGGCTTGAGGATCTATGGCTACACCTTC
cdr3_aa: CASSSNGGGLRIYGYTF

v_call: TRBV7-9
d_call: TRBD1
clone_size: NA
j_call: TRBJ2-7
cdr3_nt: TGTGCCAGCAGCAAACAAACGAGGACAGGTTGGTACGAGCAGTACTTC
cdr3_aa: CASSKQTRTGWYEQYF

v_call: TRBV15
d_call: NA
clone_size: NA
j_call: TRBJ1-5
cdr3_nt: TGTGCCACCAGCAGAGTTTCGGGGTTTGCCAATCAGCCCCAGCATTTT
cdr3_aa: CATSRVSGFANQPQHF

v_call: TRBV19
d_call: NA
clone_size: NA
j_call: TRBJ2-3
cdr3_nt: TGTGCCAGTAGTACCCCAAGGGGTCATAGCACAGATACGCAGTATTTT
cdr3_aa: CASSTPRGHSTDTQYF

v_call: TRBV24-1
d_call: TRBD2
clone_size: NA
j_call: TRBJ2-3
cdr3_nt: TGTGCCACCAGTGTCGGGACTAGCGGCACAGATACGCAGTATTTT
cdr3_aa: CATSVGTSGTDTQYF

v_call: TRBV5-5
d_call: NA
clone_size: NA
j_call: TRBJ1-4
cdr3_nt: TGTGCCAGCAGCCTAGCACCGTGGGAAACTAATGAAAAACTGTTTTTT
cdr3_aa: CASSLAPWETNEKLFF

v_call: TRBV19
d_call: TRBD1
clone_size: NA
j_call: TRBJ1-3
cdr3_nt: TGTGCCAGTGGGACAGTCCCGTCTGGAAACACCATATATTTT
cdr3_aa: CASGTVPSGNTIYF

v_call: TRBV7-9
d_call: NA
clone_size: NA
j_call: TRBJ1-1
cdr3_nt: TGTGCCAGCAGCACGGGGACACCTGAAGCTTTCTTT
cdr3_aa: CASSTGTPEAFF

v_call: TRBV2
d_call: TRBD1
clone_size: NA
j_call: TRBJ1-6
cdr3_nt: TGTGCCAGCAGTGAAAGGACAGGGGGGTCACCCCTCCACTTT
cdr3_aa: CASSERTGGSPLHF

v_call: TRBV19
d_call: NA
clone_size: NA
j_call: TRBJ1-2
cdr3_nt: TGTGCCAGTAGTGCTCACCGAGATGACAATGGCTACACCTTC
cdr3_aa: CASSAHRDDNGYTF

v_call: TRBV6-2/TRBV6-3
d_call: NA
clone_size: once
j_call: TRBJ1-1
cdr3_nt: TGTGCCAGCAGCGACCGGGACAAGAGTGAAGCTTTCTTT
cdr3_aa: CASSDRDKSEAFF

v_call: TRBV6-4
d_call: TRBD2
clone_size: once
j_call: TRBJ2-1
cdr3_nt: TGTGCCAGCAGTGAGCTGGCGGGAGGCTACAATGAGCAGTTCTTC
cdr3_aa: CASSELAGGYNEQFF